These T cell receptor beta chains were read from a single sample in a study of blood T cell repertoires in COVID-19. Profiled with immunoSEQ multiplex PCR; TCRdb holds only in-frame clones, not every one. The sample has 150,000 to 200,000 clones, roughly nine tenths seen once; the top ten hold approximately 2.1%. The sequenced sample consisted of peripheral blood. The receptors originated from a young man who had recovered from COVID-19. Each CDR3 is given with its conserved first and last residue. D genes are given only for firm matches.

D: NA; J: TRBJ1-1; V: TRBV5-1; DNA: TGCGCCAGCAGCAGGGGTTGGGGAATGAACACTGAAGCTTTCTTT; CDR3: CASSRGWGMNTEAFF
D: NA; J: TRBJ2-3; V: TRBV5-1; DNA: TGCGCCAGCAGCTTGGACTCCCTCACAGATACGCAGTATTTT; CDR3: CASSLDSLTDTQYF
D: TRBD2; J: TRBJ2-7; V: TRBV29-1; DNA: TGCAGCGTGGAGTCTAGCGGGAGTCGGGACTACGAGCAGTACTTC; CDR3: CSVESSGSRDYEQYF
D: TRBD2; J: TRBJ2-1; V: TRBV5-4; DNA: TGTGCCAGCAGCTTTGGGACTAGCATCCTTGAGCAGTTCTTC; CDR3: CASSFGTSILEQFF
D: TRBD2; J: TRBJ2-5; V: TRBV9; DNA: TGTGCCAGCAGCGGGGCAAGCGGGAGTGGGGAGACCCAGTACTTC; CDR3: CASSGASGSGETQYF
D: NA; J: TRBJ2-1; V: TRBV7-6; DNA: TGTGCCAGCAGCTTAGCGTTGGGAGTGATCTCCTACAATGAGCAGTTCTTC; CDR3: CASSLALGVISYNEQFF
D: TRBD1; J: TRBJ2-7; V: TRBV18; DNA: TGTGCCAGCTCACCACCGGGACAGGGGAACTACGAGCAGTACTTC; CDR3: CASSPPGQGNYEQYF
D: NA; J: TRBJ2-2; V: TRBV7-9; DNA: TGTGCCAGCAGCTTAGCAGGGGCAGGCACCGGGGAGCTGTTTTTT; CDR3: CASSLAGAGTGELFF
D: TRBD2; J: TRBJ2-1; V: TRBV9; DNA: TGTGCCAGCAGCGGACCTAGCGGGATCTCCTACAATGAGCAGTTCTTC; CDR3: CASSGPSGISYNEQFF
D: NA; J: TRBJ1-5; V: TRBV27; DNA: TGTGCCAGCAGTAGGCAGGTCAATCAGCCCCAGCATTTT; CDR3: CASSRQVNQPQHF
D: NA; J: TRBJ2-1; V: TRBV7-9; DNA: TGTGCCAGCAGCTTCCTTACTAGTACTGGGAATGAGCAGTTCTTC; CDR3: CASSFLTSTGNEQFF
D: NA; J: TRBJ2-3; V: TRBV28; DNA: TGTGCCAGCAGTTCGACATCTAGCACAGATACGCAGTATTTT; CDR3: CASSSTSSTDTQYF
D: NA; J: TRBJ1-6; V: TRBV19; DNA: TGTGCCAGTAGTACGGCGTGGGGCAAGAATAATTCACCCCTCCACTTT; CDR3: CASSTAWGKNNSPLHF
D: NA; J: TRBJ1-1; V: TRBV19; DNA: TGTGCCAGCAGATCGACGGGGATTACTAACACTGAAGCTTTCTTT; CDR3: CASRSTGITNTEAFF